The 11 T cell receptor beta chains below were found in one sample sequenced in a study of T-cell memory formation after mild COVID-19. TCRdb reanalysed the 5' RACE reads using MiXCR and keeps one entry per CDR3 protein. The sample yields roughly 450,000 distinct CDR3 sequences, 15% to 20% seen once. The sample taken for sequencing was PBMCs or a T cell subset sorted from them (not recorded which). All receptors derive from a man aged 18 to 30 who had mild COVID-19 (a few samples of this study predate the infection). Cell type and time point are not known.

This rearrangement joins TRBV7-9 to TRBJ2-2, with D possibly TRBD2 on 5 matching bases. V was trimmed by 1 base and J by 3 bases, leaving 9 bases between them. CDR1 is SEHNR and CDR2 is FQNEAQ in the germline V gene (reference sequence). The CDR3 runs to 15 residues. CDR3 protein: CASSLVDGDTGELFF. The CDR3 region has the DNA TGTGCCAGCAGCTTAGTTGACGGGGACACCGGGGAGCTGTTTTTT.

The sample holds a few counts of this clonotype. The CDR3 region has the DNA TGTGCCAGCAGCGTCAACAGCAAAGAGCAGTTCTTC. Its translation is CASSVNSKEQFF. V and J are TRBV7-2 and TRBJ2-1; the D is unclear. The CDR3 runs 12 residues. Trimming shortened V by 5 bases and J by 10 bases, and 12 bases separated the two germline ends. CDR1 SGHTA and CDR2 FQGNSA come from the germline V gene.

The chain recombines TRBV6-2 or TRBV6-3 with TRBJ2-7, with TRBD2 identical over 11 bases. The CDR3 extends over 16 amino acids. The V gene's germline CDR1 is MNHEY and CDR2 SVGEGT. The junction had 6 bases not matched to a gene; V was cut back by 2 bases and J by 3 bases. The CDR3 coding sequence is TGTGCCAGCAGTTACGACGGACTAGCGGGCATCTACGAGCAGTACGTC. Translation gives CASSYDGLAGIYEQYV.

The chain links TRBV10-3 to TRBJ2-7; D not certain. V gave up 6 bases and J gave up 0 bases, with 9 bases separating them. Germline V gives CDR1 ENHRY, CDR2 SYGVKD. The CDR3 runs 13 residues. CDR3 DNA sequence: TGTGCCATCAGGCAACAGAGCTCCTACGAGCAGTACGTC. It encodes CAIRQQSSYEQYV.

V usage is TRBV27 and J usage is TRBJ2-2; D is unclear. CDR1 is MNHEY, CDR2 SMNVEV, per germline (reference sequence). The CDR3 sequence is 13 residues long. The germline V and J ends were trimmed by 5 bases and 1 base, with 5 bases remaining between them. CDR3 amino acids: CASSKQNTGELFF. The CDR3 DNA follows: TGTGCCAGCAGTAAACAGAACACCGGGGAGCTGTTTTTT.

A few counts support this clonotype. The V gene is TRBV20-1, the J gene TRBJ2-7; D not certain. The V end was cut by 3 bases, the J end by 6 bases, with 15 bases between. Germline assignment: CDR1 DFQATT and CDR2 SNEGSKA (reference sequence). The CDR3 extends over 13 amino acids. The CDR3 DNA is TGCAGTGCTAGTCCGGGCGGTAAAGGCGAGCAGTACTTC. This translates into CSASPGGKGEQYF.

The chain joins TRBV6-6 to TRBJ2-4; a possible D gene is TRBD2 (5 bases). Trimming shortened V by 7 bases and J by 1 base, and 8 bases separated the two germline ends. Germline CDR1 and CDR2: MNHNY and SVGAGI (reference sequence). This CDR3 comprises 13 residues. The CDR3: CASIEGAKNIQYF. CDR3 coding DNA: TGTGCCAGCATCGAGGGCGCCAAAAACATTCAGTACTTC.

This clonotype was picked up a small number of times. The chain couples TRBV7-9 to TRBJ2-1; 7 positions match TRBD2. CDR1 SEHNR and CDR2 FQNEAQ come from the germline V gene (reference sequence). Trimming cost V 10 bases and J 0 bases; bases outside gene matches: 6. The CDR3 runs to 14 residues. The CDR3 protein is CATKRGNSYNEQFF. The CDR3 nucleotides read TGTGCCACCAAGCGGGGTAACTCCTACAATGAGCAGTTCTTC.

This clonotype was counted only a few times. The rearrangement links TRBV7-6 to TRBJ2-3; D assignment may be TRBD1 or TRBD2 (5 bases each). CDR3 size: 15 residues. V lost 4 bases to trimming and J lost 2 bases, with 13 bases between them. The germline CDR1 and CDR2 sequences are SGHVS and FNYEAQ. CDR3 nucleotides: TGTGCCAGCAGCTGGGTGTGGGGGATCACAGATACGCAGTATTTT. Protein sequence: CASSWVWGITDTQYF.

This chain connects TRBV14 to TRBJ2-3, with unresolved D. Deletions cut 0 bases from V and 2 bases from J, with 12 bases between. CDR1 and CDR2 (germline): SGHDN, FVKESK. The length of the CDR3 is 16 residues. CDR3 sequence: CASSQERTAITDTQYF. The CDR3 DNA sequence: TGTGCCAGCAGCCAAGAACGAACAGCGATCACAGATACGCAGTATTTT.

CDR3 region: CASSPGTAPGKLFF. CDR3 coding DNA: TGTGCCAGCAGCCCCGGGACAGCACCGGGGAAGCTGTTTTTT. The V call is TRBV5-4, the J call TRBJ2-2; 7 bases are shared with TRBD1. The germline V gene has CDR1 SGHNT and CDR2 YYREEE (reference sequence). V shed 4 bases and J 12 bases; nucleotides not matched to a gene: 12. This CDR3 region has 14 residues.